The clone carrying this T cell receptor beta chain was recorded at least ten times. The data originate from a study of T cells in Graves' hyperthyroidism and ophthalmopathy. What was amplified from RNA transcripts were TCR beta CDR3 regions. Primed by the HTBI set, a first-round RT-PCR was run on the TCR CDR3. One entry per CDR3 protein, called by TCRdb with MiXCR from the multiplex PCR reads. The sample lists 500,000 to 550,000 distinct CDR3 sequences, about 20% occurring once. The authors obtained PBMCs from around 11 ml of fresh peripheral blood. Sequenced input: blood. This receptor was identified in a man in his forties with Graves' ophthalmopathy.

The CDR3 spells CASRGGGRETQYF. CDR3 coding DNA: TGTGCCAGCCGCGGGGGGGGCAGAGAGACCCAGTACTTC. The rearrangement joins TRBV28 to TRBJ2-5, with 9 positions matching TRBD2. J lost 4 bases, V lost 8 bases, and 5 bases had no gene match. The germline gives CDR1 MDHEN, CDR2 SYDVKM. The CDR3 has 13 residues.